One T cell receptor beta chain is described in this entry. The antigen it binds to is not known. Base qualities were left out, and no much larger clone turns up one base away. The data belong to a study of CD8 T cells in ankylosing spondylitis (dated by TCRdb to 2017 to 2019). Turning to the overall study: To find TCR variants linked to disease, the study profiled T cell receptor beta repertoires in ankylosing spondylitis patients and healthy donors. Peripheral blood samples were taken, and synovial fluid was additionally collected from ankylosing spondylitis patients. In total, the full study cohort was made up of about 110 healthy donors and 20 to 25 ankylosing spondylitis patients.

The instrument was an Illumina HiSeq 2500. Quantitative 5'-RACE with molecular barcodes was the method used to prepare the TCR beta libraries. The original pipeline was this. To identify disease-linked TCR variants, a new computational method was used, one built on a probabilistic model of VDJ rearrangement. Starting from the raw public reads, TCRdb applied fastp trimming at Q25, assembled clones with MiXCR and retained in-frame beta chains. Here each entry gathers all rows of one CDR3 protein and keeps the most common genes and DNA. TCRdb, rather than the study authors, made the V and J calls. Recorded for this sample are under 300,000 distinct CDR3 sequences; about 11% of them occurred a single time. Less than 7.5% of the sample is in the top ten clones. Findings and caveats that apply to the study as a whole: The disease-linked clones showed a CD8+ phenotype and occurred at relatively low frequencies in peripheral blood. Blood from ankylosing spondylitis patients appeared to be characterized by a TCR beta motif made up of several highly homologous amino acid variants. Some TCR beta motif variants had previously been reported in synovial fluid and blood of reactive arthritis patients, which suggested common disease-initiation mechanisms. Significant enrichment of the disease-linked clones was reported in matched synovial fluid samples from ankylosing spondylitis patients.

CDR1 and CDR2 were assigned from the germline V gene as SGHRS and YFSETQ. The CDR3 contains 17 residues, cysteine and phenylalanine counted. CDR3 DNA only is kept here, 51 bases in frame from base 1. V is pruned by 4 bases and J by 4 bases, leaving 8 bases of the junction without a gene match. The receptor comes from a male donor with ankylosing spondylitis or in good health (not recorded which). Sequencing was performed on blood, either unsorted or a sorted T cell fraction (not recorded which). The sequence links TRBV5-1 to TRBJ2-3; 14 bases in between match TRBD2. The nucleotide sequence is TGCGCCAGCAGCGGGAGGAAGACTAGCGGGAGGGCAGATACGCAGTATTTT. Its product reads: CASSGRKTSGRADTQYF.